This entry features one T cell receptor beta chain sequence. Its antigen is not known. The CDR3 is 13 amino acids. Trimming stripped 3 bases from V and 10 bases from J, with 13 bases between. Germline V lookup: CDR1 LNHDA, CDR2 SQIVND (reference sequence). Clones were sequenced by immunoSEQ multiplex PCR, and TCRdb holds only the in-frame ones, with some missing. The sample comprises some 31,000 clones, approximately 91% of which are singletons, and about 8.4% rests with the top ten. This sample is part of a study of OX40 agonist ivuxolimab in advanced cancers. As for the study in general: Ivuxolimab, an antibody acting as an agonist of OX40 (CD134), was used to treat patients. At just under 85% male, the cohort had a mean age of about 55 years, ranging from roughly 20 to 80. Findings and caveats of the study: People who partly responded at 0.1-3.0 mg/kg had some of the least clonal expansion seen. CD4+ and CD8+ T cells in blood underwent clonal expansion by week 6 at 0.1 to 3.0 mg/kg.

The starting material was CD4+ or CD8+ T cells sorted from blood, obtained in a trial of the OX40 agonist ivuxolimab. The receptor comes from an adult with an advanced solid tumor such as melanoma, head and neck, liver or kidney cancer. The chain recombines TRBV19 with TRBJ2-1; D might be TRBD1 or TRBD2, each matching 5 bases. In DNA, the CDR3 is TGTGCCAGTAGTATCGTGGGGACGTGGGAGCAGTTCTTC. Protein: CASSIVGTWEQFF.